The 22 T cell receptor beta chains presented below share a single source sample, sequenced in a study of blood T cells in healthy people across ages. Primers used in a second PCR of about 6 to 11 cycles were a sample-barcoded 5' primer and a J-beta primer mix. MiXCR, applied by TCRdb to the 5' RACE reads, yields one record per CDR3 protein. Of around 1,000,000 distinct CDR3 sequences listed, around two fifths are singletons. The sequenced material came from blood. Source of these receptors: a man aged 18 to 29 in good health.

This clonotype was seen more than once but under ten times. The gene calls are TRBV4-2 and TRBJ2-5; no definite D call. The germline gives CDR1 LGHNA, CDR2 YNFKEQ. This CDR3 has 12 amino acids. The V end lost 0 bases, the J end lost 5 bases, and 4 bases lay between the germline ends. The CDR3 protein is CASSQEGETQYF. CDR3 DNA: TGTGCCAGCAGCCAAGAGGGGGAGACCCAGTACTTC.

The chain carries TRBV7-9 and TRBJ1-2; D is uncertain. The V end was cut by 4 bases, the J end by 0 bases, with 12 bases between. The CDR3 sequence is 15 residues long. From germline, CDR1 is SEHNR and CDR2 FQNEAQ (reference sequence). The CDR3 sequence is CASSSTTRANYGYTF. CDR3 DNA sequence: TGTGCCAGCAGCTCCACTACTAGGGCTAACTATGGCTACACCTTC.

This clonotype appeared a few times. V gene TRBV9 combines with J gene TRBJ2-1; 14 bases map to TRBD2. CDR1 SGDLS and CDR2 YYNGEE come from the germline V gene. The CDR3 contains 16 residues. With 3 bases clipped from V and 9 bases from J, the junction kept 8 bases outside the gene matches. The CDR3 loop reads CASSASPGTSGGEQFF. The CDR3 bases are TGTGCCAGCAGCGCATCTCCCGGGACTAGCGGGGGTGAGCAGTTCTTC.

This clonotype was detected only a few times. The chain joins TRBV4-1 to TRBJ1-2, with TRBD1 identical over 7 bases. This CDR3 has 15 amino acids. With 4 bases clipped from V and 2 bases from J, the junction kept 7 bases outside the gene matches. Germline V gives CDR1 MGHRA, CDR2 YSYEKL. CDR3 nucleotide sequence: TGCGCCAGCAGCCCCCATACACAGGGGAACTATGGCTACACCTTC. This translates into CASSPHTQGNYGYTF.

This clonotype was counted once. The rearrangement joins TRBV20-1 to TRBJ1-5; TRBD1 aligns across 7 bases. The CDR3 consists of 17 residues. Trimming took 3 bases from V and 1 from J; bases not matched to a gene: 12. Germline CDR1 and CDR2: DFQATT and SNEGSKA (reference sequence). Here the CDR3 reads CSASLGDRDLSNQPQHF. CDR3 nucleotide sequence: TGCAGTGCTAGCCTGGGAGACAGGGACCTGAGCAATCAGCCCCAGCATTTT.

This clonotype was counted between two and nine times. The CDR3 sequence is CSARDAGDTDTQYF. In DNA form, the CDR3 reads TGCAGTGCTAGAGATGCGGGGGACACAGATACGCAGTATTTT. The chain is built from TRBV20-1 and TRBJ2-3, with 7 bases that match TRBD2. Germline V gives CDR1 DFQATT, CDR2 SNEGSKA (reference sequence). The CDR3 is 14 residues long. V trimming: 0 bases; J trimming: 2 bases; junction bases outside the gene matches: 2.

This chain links TRBV11-2 with TRBJ1-1; a weak D match, TRBD1 (6 bases). The CDR3 extends over 14 amino acids. Between the trimmed V and J ends, which lost 4 bases and 5 bases, there was a span of 14 bases. The germline V gene has CDR1 SGHAT and CDR2 FQNNGV. In nucleotides, the CDR3 is TGTGCCAGCAGCTACACCAACCAGGGGACTGAAGCTTTCTTT. Protein: CASSYTNQGTEAFF. Complete variable domain (other parts from reference TRBV11-2 and TRBJ1-1): EAGVAQSPRYKIIEKRQSVAFWCNPISGHATLYWYQQILGQGPKLLIQFQNNGVVDDSQLPKDRFSAERLKGVDSTLKIQPAKLEDSAVYLCASSYTNQGTEAFFGQGTRLTVV.

This clonotype was found many times. The V and J genes are TRBV7-2 and TRBJ2-5; D call uncertain. Germline values: CDR1 SGHTA, CDR2 FQGNSA. The CDR3 sequence is 13 residues long. The V end was cut by 2 bases, the J end by 4 bases, with 8 bases between. The CDR3 DNA reads as TGTGCCAGCAGCTTAATGACCCCAGAGACCCAGTACTTC. It translates to CASSLMTPETQYF.

This chain joins TRBV12-3 or TRBV12-4 and TRBJ2-1; the D gene is possibly TRBD2 (5 bases). V lost 2 bases, J lost 3 bases, and 14 bases lay in between. The CDR3 spans 16 residues. This CDR3 reads CASSLRSRTLYNEQFF. As DNA, the CDR3 is TGTGCCAGCAGTTTAAGGTCGCGGACTCTCTACAATGAGCAGTTCTTC.

The chain combines TRBV5-1 with TRBJ2-7; 12 bases are shared with TRBD2. Germline V gives CDR1 SGHRS, CDR2 YFSETQ. The ends lost 3 bases at V and 7 bases at J; junction bases unmatched: 5. This CDR3 spans 14 amino acids. CDR3 region: CASSSGLAGHEQYF. DNA for the CDR3: TGCGCCAGCAGCTCGGGACTAGCGGGTCATGAGCAGTACTTC.

V gene TRBV7-9 combines with J gene TRBJ2-7; 7 positions match TRBD1. This CDR3 is built from 14 residues. CDR1 and CDR2 from the germline V gene are SEHNR and FQNEAQ (reference sequence). The J segment lost 5 bases and the V segment lost 2 bases, leaving 6 bases of the junction unmatched. The CDR3 nucleotides are TGTGCCAGCAGCTTATCCGACAGGGTACACGAGCAGTACTTC. Translated, it gives CASSLSDRVHEQYF.

This clonotype has a handful of counts. The chain couples TRBV4-2 to TRBJ2-1; 7 bases line up with TRBD2. Trimming took 4 bases from V and 1 from J; bases not matched to a gene: 10. Germline values: CDR1 LGHNA, CDR2 YNFKEQ. This CDR3 region has 17 residues. Here the CDR3 reads CASSPSLSGASYNEQFF. CDR3 sequence (DNA): TGTGCCAGCAGCCCCTCCCTGAGCGGGGCTTCCTACAATGAGCAGTTCTTC.

This clonotype was recorded many times. The gene calls are TRBV24-1 and TRBJ2-3; D possibly corresponds to TRBD2 (6 bases). CDR3 size: 16 residues. Germline V gene sequence: CDR1 KGHDR, CDR2 SFDVKD. V lost 4 bases and J 1 base, leaving 14 bases between the germline ends. In DNA, the CDR3 is TGTGCCACCAGTGACCCCCTGGGGGGTGGCACAGATACGCAGTATTTT. Encoded protein: CATSDPLGGGTDTQYF.

This chain uses TRBV28 with TRBJ2-5, with TRBD1 identical over 7 bases. This CDR3 has 14 residues. Germline V gene data show CDR1 as MDHEN and CDR2 as SYDVKM. V was pared by 6 bases and J by 2 bases, with 6 bases of the junction left unmatched. The CDR3 region is CASSRDSDQETQYF. In nucleotides, the CDR3 is TGTGCCAGCAGCCGGGACAGCGATCAAGAGACCCAGTACTTC.

This clonotype was observed a handful of times. The chain recombines TRBV5-1 with TRBJ1-1; D remains ambiguous. CDR1 is SGHRS and CDR2 is YFSETQ in the germline V gene. The V end lost 1 base, the J end lost 6 bases, and 16 bases lay between the germline ends. The length of the CDR3 is 15 residues. In DNA, the CDR3 is TGCGCCAGCAGCTTGACCCGGACCCTAGGAGCTGAAGCTTTCTTT. This codes for CASSLTRTLGAEAFF. The full variable domain, in which reference TRBV5-1 and TRBJ1-1 provide the parts outside the CDR3, is KAGVTQTPRYLIKTRGQQVTLSCSPISGHRSVSWYQQTPGQGLQFLFEYFSETQRNKGNFPGRFSGRQFSNSRSEMNVSTLELGDSALYLCASSLTRTLGAEAFFGQGTRLTVV.

DNA of the CDR3: TGTGCCAGCAGTTTAGAATGGGGCAGGGAAAACACTGAAGCTTTCTTT. Residues: CASSLEWGRENTEAFF. The chain joins TRBV28 to TRBJ1-1, with TRBD1 as a possible D gene (5 bases). Trimming pared 2 bases from V and 2 bases from J, leaving 15 bases between. The V gene's germline CDR1 is MDHEN and CDR2 SYDVKM. The CDR3 is made up of 16 amino acids.

In this sample, this clonotype turned up a few times. The chain recombines TRBV7-2 with TRBJ2-1, with TRBD1 as a possible D gene (6 bases). CDR1 is SGHTA, CDR2 FQGNSA, per germline. Trimming left V 5 bases short and J 0 bases short, with 14 bases between. CDR3 size: 16 residues. The CDR3 loop is CASSQLGAFSYNEQFF. CDR3 coding DNA: TGTGCCAGCAGCCAGCTGGGGGCTTTCTCCTACAATGAGCAGTTCTTC.

This clonotype has just a few counts. The J gene is TRBJ2-3, the V gene TRBV29-1, with a weak D call TRBD1 (5 bases). The CDR3 loop spans 17 amino acids. V was clipped by 7 bases and J by 1 base, with 24 bases between them. The V gene's germline CDR1 is SQVTM and CDR2 ANQGSEA. The CDR3 loop reads CSADSLDRSSGTDTQYF. The CDR3 DNA reads as TGCAGCGCCGACAGTCTCGATCGCTCTAGTGGCACAGATACGCAGTATTTT.

This clonotype was found a few times. The gene calls are TRBV28 and TRBJ1-6; the D is unclear. The CDR3 is 16 amino acids. Trimming pared 6 bases from V and 0 bases from J, leaving 12 bases between. CDR1 is MDHEN and CDR2 is SYDVKM in the germline V gene. The CDR3 nucleotides are TGTGCCAGCAGGCCCGGACGGAGCTCCTATAATTCACCCCTCCACTTT. This sequence encodes CASRPGRSSYNSPLHF.

The chain joins TRBV5-1 to TRBJ2-3, with D hard to call. V was clipped by 0 bases and J by 6 bases, with 17 bases between them. The CDR3 runs to 16 residues. Germline V gene lookup returns CDR1 SGHRS and CDR2 YFSETQ. CDR3 nucleotides: TGCGCCAGCAGCTTGGTACCGCCCTTGGACGGGGATACGCAGTATTTT. This translates into CASSLVPPLDGDTQYF. Complete variable domain (other parts from reference TRBV5-1 and TRBJ2-3): KAGVTQTPRYLIKTRGQQVTLSCSPISGHRSVSWYQQTPGQGLQFLFEYFSETQRNKGNFPGRFSGRQFSNSRSEMNVSTLELGDSALYLCASSLVPPLDGDTQYFGPGTRLTVL.

The rearrangement uses TRBV7-8 and TRBJ2-3; D may be TRBD2 (7 bases). The length of the CDR3 is 18 residues. Looked up from germline, CDR1 is SGHVS and CDR2 is FQNEAQ. Deletions cut 3 bases from V and 0 bases from J, with 19 bases between. In DNA form, the CDR3 reads TGTGCCAGCAGCTTGGAGGGGGGGAGGCCTACTAGCACAGATACGCAGTATTTT. This translates into CASSLEGGRPTSTDTQYF.

The V call is TRBV28, the J call TRBJ2-7; 11 bases agree with TRBD1. The CDR3 length is 17 residues. CDR1 MDHEN and CDR2 SYDVKM come from the germline V gene. After removal of 5 bases from V and 7 bases from J, the junction contained 16 bases not matched to a gene. DNA for the CDR3: TGTGCCAGCAGTGAAGCTAGAACCGGGACAGGGGGTAAGGAGCAGTACTTC. As protein: CASSEARTGTGGKEQYF.